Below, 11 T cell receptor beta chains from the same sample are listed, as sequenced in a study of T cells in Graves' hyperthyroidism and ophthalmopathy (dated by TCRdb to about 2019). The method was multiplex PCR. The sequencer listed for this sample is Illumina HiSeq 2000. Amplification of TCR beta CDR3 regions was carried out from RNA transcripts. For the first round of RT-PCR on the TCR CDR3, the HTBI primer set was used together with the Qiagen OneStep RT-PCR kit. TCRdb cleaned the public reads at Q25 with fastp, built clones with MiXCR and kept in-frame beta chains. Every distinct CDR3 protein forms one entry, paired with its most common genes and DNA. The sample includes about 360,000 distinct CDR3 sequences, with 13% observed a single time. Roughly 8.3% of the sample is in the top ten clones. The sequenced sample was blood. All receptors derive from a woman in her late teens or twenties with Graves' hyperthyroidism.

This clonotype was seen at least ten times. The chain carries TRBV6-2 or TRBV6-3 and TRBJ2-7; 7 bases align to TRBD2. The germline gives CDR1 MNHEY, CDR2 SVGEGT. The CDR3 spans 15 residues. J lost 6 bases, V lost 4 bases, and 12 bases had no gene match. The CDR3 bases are TGTGCCAGCAGTTCCCATTTGAGCGGGAATCCCGAGCAGTACTTC. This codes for CASSSHLSGNPEQYF.

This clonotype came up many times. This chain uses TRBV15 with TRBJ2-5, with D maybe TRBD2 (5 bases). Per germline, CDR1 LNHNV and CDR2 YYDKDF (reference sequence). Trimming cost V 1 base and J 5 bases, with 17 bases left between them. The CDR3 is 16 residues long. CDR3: CATSRARTEGWETQYF. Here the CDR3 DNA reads TGTGCCACCAGCAGAGCGAGAACAGAGGGTTGGGAGACCCAGTACTTC.

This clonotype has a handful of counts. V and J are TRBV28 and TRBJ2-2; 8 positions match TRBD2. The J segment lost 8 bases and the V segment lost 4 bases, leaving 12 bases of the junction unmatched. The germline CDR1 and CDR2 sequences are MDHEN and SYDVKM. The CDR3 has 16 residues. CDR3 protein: CASSSPGGGTGGELFF. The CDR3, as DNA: TGTGCCAGCAGTTCTCCGGGGGGGGGAACAGGGGGGGAGCTGTTTTTT.

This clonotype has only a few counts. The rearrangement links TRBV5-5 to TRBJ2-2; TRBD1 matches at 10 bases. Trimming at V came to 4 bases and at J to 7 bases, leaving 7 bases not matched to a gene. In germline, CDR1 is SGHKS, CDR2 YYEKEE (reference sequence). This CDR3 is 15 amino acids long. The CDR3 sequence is CASSPRQGAGGELFF. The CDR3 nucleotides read TGTGCCAGCAGCCCAAGACAGGGGGCCGGCGGGGAGCTGTTTTTT.

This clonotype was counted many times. CDR3 nucleotide sequence: TGTGCCAGCAGCGCCAGACGATTTGGGCTCTACGAGCAGTACTTC. This gives the protein CASSARRFGLYEQYF. V is TRBV7-2 and J is TRBJ2-7; the D is unclear. V was clipped by 5 bases and J by 3 bases, with 17 bases between them. CDR1 is SGHTA and CDR2 is FQGNSA in the germline V gene. The CDR3 loop spans 15 amino acids.

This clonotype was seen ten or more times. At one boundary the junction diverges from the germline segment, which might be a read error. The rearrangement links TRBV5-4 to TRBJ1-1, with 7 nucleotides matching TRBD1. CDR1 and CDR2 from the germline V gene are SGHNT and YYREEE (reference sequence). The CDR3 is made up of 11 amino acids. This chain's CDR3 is CASSFDRVPVF. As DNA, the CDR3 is TGTGCCAGCAGCTTTGACAGGGTCCCCGTCTTT.

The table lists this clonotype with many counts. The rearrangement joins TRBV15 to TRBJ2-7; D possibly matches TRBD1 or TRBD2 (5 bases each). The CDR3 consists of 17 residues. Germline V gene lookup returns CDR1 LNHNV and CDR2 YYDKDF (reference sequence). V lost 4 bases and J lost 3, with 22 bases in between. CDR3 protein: CATSTLSSLGVHYEQYF. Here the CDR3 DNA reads TGTGCCACCAGCACTTTGAGCTCACTGGGGGTCCACTACGAGCAGTACTTC.

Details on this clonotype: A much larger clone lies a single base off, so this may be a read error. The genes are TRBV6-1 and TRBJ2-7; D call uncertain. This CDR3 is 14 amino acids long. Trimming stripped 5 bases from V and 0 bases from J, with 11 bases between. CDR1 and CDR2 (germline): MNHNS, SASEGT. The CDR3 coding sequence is TGTGCCAGCAGTATGGATAGCAACTCCTACGAGCAGTACTTC. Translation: CASSMDSNSYEQYF.

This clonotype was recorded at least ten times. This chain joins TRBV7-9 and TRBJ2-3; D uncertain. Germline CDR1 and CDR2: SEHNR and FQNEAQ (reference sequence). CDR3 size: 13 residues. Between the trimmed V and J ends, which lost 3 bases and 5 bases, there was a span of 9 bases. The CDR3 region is CASSFRQRDTQYF. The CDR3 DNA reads TGTGCCAGCAGCTTCCGCCAGAGAGATACGCAGTATTTT.

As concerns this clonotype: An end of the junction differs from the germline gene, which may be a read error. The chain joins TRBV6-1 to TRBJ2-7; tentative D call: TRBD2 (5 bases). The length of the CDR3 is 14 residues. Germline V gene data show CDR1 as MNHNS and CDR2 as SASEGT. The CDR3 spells CASGEPTDSREQYF. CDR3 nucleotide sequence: TGTGCCAGCGGTGAACCCACGGACTCCCGGGAGCAGTACTTC.

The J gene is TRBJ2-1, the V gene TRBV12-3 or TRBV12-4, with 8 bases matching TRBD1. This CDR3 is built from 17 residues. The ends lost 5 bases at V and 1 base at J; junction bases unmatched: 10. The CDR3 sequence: CASSPRRGRGSYNEQFF. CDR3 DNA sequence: TGTGCCAGCAGTCCACGCAGGGGGCGAGGGTCCTACAATGAGCAGTTCTTC.